This T cell receptor beta chain was recorded in a study of OX40 agonist ivuxolimab in advanced cancers. Study observations and caveats: Among the lowest levels of clonal expansion were found in partial responders at 0.1-3.0 mg/kg. Within 6 weeks, CD4+ and CD8+ blood T cells expanded clonally at 0.1 to 3.0 mg/kg.

The CDR3 length is 15 residues. J gave up 2 bases and V 5 bases, and 7 bases lay outside the gene matches. Germline lookup yields CDR1 MDHEN and CDR2 SYDVKM. A note on this clone: The antigen is undetermined.

Data came from immunoSEQ multiplex PCR; TCRdb stores just in-frame clones and leaves some out. Of tens of thousands of clones in the sample, approximately 91% were seen once. The source was CD4+ or CD8+ T cells sorted from blood, collected in a trial of the OX40 agonist ivuxolimab. The chain employs TRBV28 and TRBJ2-3; 7 bases match TRBD1. The sequence was collected from an adult with an advanced solid tumor such as melanoma, head and neck, liver or kidney cancer. The CDR3 nucleotides read TGTGCCAGCAGTCCTACCGGGACAGTCACAGATACGCAGTATTTT. Amino acids: CASSPTGTVTDTQYF.